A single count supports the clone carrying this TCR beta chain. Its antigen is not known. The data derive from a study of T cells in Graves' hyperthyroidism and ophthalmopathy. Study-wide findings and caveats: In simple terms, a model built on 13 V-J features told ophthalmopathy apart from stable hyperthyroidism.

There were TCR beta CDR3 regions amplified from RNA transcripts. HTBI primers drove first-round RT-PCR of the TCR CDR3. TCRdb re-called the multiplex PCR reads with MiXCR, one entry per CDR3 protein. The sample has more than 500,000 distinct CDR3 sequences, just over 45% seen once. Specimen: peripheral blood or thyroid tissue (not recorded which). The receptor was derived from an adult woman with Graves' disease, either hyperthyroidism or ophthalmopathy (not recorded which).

CDR3 loop: CASSLLSAGSGLEAQHF. In DNA, the CDR3 is TGTGCCAGCAGCTTATTGTCAGCAGGGAGCGGCTTGGAGGCCCAGCATTTT. V gene TRBV7-9 combines with J gene TRBJ1-5; D perhaps matches TRBD1 (5 bases). This CDR3 comprises 17 residues. The ends were cut back, 2 bases at V and 11 bases at J, with 25 bases in the middle. CDR1 and CDR2 (germline): SEHNR, FQNEAQ (reference sequence).